This passage covers 8 T cell receptor beta chains from one sample sequenced in a study of CD8+ T cells in alopecia areata (dated by TCRdb to the late 2010s). The time point label, read with the paper, signifies: baseline before oral tofacitinib. The library was obtained by the immunoSEQ multiplex PCR assay. RNA was extracted from all samples and reverse transcribed into cDNA, which served as template for TCR sequencing. TCRdb re-hosts the immuneACCESS table, in-frame sequences only. Its copies lack some clones; in the studies checked, an unresolved V gene accounts for under half of them, and the cause for the rest is not known. The sample has 250,000 or so clones on record, 67% of them singletons. The ten largest clones take up around 1.2% of the sample. The specimen was CD4+ T cells sorted from blood, collected at week 0. Receptors originate from a human donor with alopecia areata.

This clone appeared a single time. The chain links TRBV7-2 to TRBJ1-5; 9 bases agree with TRBD1. The CDR3 extends over 14 amino acids. With V trimmed by 3 bases and J by 4 bases, 1 base remained unmatched. Germline V gene lookup returns CDR1 SGHTA and CDR2 FQGNSA. In DNA, the CDR3 is TGTGCCAGCAGCTTGGACAGGGGAAATCAGCCCCAGCATTTT. As protein: CASSLDRGNQPQHF.

This chain connects TRBV6-6 to TRBJ1-3; weak D call: TRBD1 (5 bases). This CDR3 spans 13 amino acids. Germline CDR1 MNHNY, CDR2 SVGAGI (reference sequence). V shed 8 bases and J shed 4 bases, with 12 bases lying between them. CDR3 sequence reads: CASGASSGNTIYF. The CDR3, as DNA: TGTGCCAGCGGGGCCTCATCGGGAAACACCATATATTTT.

The J gene is TRBJ2-7, the V gene TRBV29-1; a weak D match, TRBD2 (5 bases). Trimming took off 3 bases at V and 9 bases at J, with 12 bases between the two ends. The CDR3 is 11 residues long. Looked up from germline, CDR1 is SQVTM and CDR2 is ANQGSEA. The CDR3 sequence is CSVEREFAQYF. The CDR3 DNA sequence: TGCAGCGTTGAGAGGGAATTCGCGCAGTACTTC.

CDR3: CASSLTSQETQYF. CDR3 nucleotides: TGTGCCAGTAGCCTGACGAGCCAAGAGACCCAGTACTTC. The chain is built from TRBV19 and TRBJ2-5, with D hard to call. Between the trimmed V and J ends, which lost 6 bases and 1 base, there was a span of 9 bases. From germline, CDR1 is LNHDA and CDR2 SQIVND (reference sequence). The CDR3 is 13 amino acids.

About this clone: Other DNA sequences in the sample encode the same CDR3. The chain recombines TRBV30 with TRBJ1-1; D ambiguous. The V end lost 0 bases, the J end lost 4 bases, and 6 bases lay between the germline ends. Germline CDR1 reads GTSNPN; CDR2 reads SVGIG (reference sequence). The CDR3 is 12 amino acids. CDR3 DNA sequence: TGTGCCTGGAGTGTACGCAGCACTGAAGCTTTCTTT. This codes for CAWSVRSTEAFF.

The rearrangement joins TRBV5-4 to TRBJ2-5; D tentatively fits TRBD1 or TRBD2 (5 bases each). CDR3 length: 13 residues. V was cut by 4 bases and J by 4 bases, with 11 bases left in between. CDR1 and CDR2 (germline): SGHNT, YYREEE (reference sequence). The CDR3 DNA sequence: TGTGCCAGCAGCCACCGGGGCGGAGAGACCCAGTACTTC. Protein product: CASSHRGGETQYF.

This rearrangement joins TRBV30 to TRBJ2-7, with D uncertain. The CDR3 runs to 13 residues. Germline V gives CDR1 GTSNPN, CDR2 SVGIG (reference sequence). Trimming shortened V by 3 bases and J by 2 bases, and 11 bases separated the two germline ends. The CDR3 protein is CAWRSRGTYEQYF. The CDR3 DNA is TGTGCCTGGAGAAGCAGAGGAACCTACGAGCAGTACTTC.

The chain couples TRBV4-3 to TRBJ1-4; maybe TRBD1 (5 bases). Trimming shortened V by 3 bases and J by 6 bases, and 5 bases separated the two germline ends. Germline-derived CDR1 and CDR2 are LGHNA and YSLEER. The CDR3 is 12 residues long. CDR3 in amino acids: CASSQGHEKLFF. CDR3 coding DNA: TGCGCCAGCAGCCAGGGGCATGAAAAACTGTTTTTT.